The 18 T cell receptor beta chains in this list originate from one sample, sequenced in a study of blood T cell repertoires in COVID-19. Profiled with immunoSEQ multiplex PCR; TCRdb holds only in-frame clones, not every one. The sample holds approximately 130,000 clones, approximately 90% seen once. The material sequenced was peripheral blood. All receptors come from a man over 45 with acute or convalescent COVID-19.

V usage is TRBV12-5 and J usage is TRBJ2-1; 7 nucleotides align to TRBD2. The CDR3 extends over 14 amino acids. CDR1 is LGHNT and CDR2 is FRNRAP in the germline V gene. The J segment lost 2 bases and the V segment lost 7 bases, leaving 5 bases of the junction unmatched. The CDR3 bases are TGTGCTAGTGCCCTCCGGGAGGCCTACAATGAGCAGTTCTTC. Its protein is CASALREAYNEQFF.

The rearrangement uses TRBV28 and TRBJ2-5, with unresolved D. The CDR3 has 15 residues. Trimming shortened V by 2 bases and J by 4 bases, and 14 bases separated the two germline ends. Germline V gives CDR1 MDHEN, CDR2 SYDVKM. The CDR3 nucleotides read TGTGCCAGCAGTTTAAGTAGCACTTTGGTAGAGACCCAGTACTTC. This encodes CASSLSSTLVETQYF.

V is TRBV6-5 and J is TRBJ1-4; D call uncertain. Germline CDR1 and CDR2: MNHEY and SVGAGI. There are 13 residues in the CDR3. V lost 6 bases and J 10 bases, leaving 15 bases between the germline ends. The CDR3 region has the DNA TGTGCCAGCAGCCCGGTCCTGGCGGGAAAACTGTTTTTT. Its translation: CASSPVLAGKLFF.

The rearrangement uses TRBV10-3 and TRBJ1-5; 9 nucleotides agree with TRBD1. This CDR3 is built from 15 residues. The V and J ends lost 3 bases and 7 bases, in that order; junction bases with no gene match: 7. CDR1 is ENHRY and CDR2 is SYGVKD in the germline V gene. CDR3 coding DNA: TGTGCCATCAGTGAACAGGGGGCGGGAGTCCAGCCCCAGCATTTT. Translating it yields CAISEQGAGVQPQHF.

This sequence joins TRBV10-2 and TRBJ1-4; D call uncertain. The V and J ends lost 2 bases and 5 bases respectively, with 18 bases between them. This CDR3 comprises 17 residues. Germline CDR1 and CDR2: WSHSY and SAAADI. The CDR3 reads CASSELRLLGENEKLFF. The CDR3 nucleotides read TGCGCCAGCAGTGAGCTACGACTCCTCGGGGAAAATGAAAAACTGTTTTTT.

V gene TRBV7-8 combines with J gene TRBJ2-1; a possible D gene is TRBD2 (5 bases). The germline V and J ends were trimmed by 2 bases and 5 bases, with 13 bases remaining between them. Per the germline V gene, CDR1 is SGHVS and CDR2 is FQNEAQ. The CDR3 length is 15 residues. Here the CDR3 DNA reads TGTGCCAGCAGCTTATGGACTGGTGGTAACAATGAGCAGTTCTTC. Protein sequence: CASSLWTGGNNEQFF. Filled out from reference TRBV7-8 and TRBJ2-1, the complete variable domain reads GAGVSQSPRYKVAKRGQDVALRCDPISGHVSLFWYQQALGQGPEFLTYFQNEAQLDKSGLPSDRFFAERPEGSVSTLKIQRTQQEDSAVYLCASSLWTGGNNEQFFGPGTRLTVL.

This chain connects TRBV5-1 to TRBJ1-1, with D unclear. This CDR3 region has 15 residues. The germline gives CDR1 SGHRS, CDR2 YFSETQ. V lost 2 bases and J 1 base, leaving 12 bases between the germline ends. The CDR3 DNA sequence: TGCGCCAGCAGCTTAACGGGTTCTCCGAACACTGAAGCTTTCTTT. This gives the protein CASSLTGSPNTEAFF.

The chain uses TRBV18 and TRBJ1-5; 7 positions match TRBD1. V lost 3 bases and J lost 1; bases outside the gene matches: 9. This CDR3 spans 17 amino acids. Germline V CDR1 and CDR2: KGHSH, LQKENI. The CDR3 coding sequence is TGTGCCAGCTCACCCAAGGGGGGCAGGGGGAGCAATCAGCCCCAGCATTTT. Amino acid sequence: CASSPKGGRGSNQPQHF.

The V and J genes are TRBV19 and TRBJ2-2; 11 bases are a match to TRBD2. Germline V gene data show CDR1 as LNHDA and CDR2 as SQIVND (reference sequence). V was pared by 5 bases and J by 0 bases, with 11 bases of the junction left unmatched. The CDR3 is made up of 19 amino acids. For the CDR3, the DNA is TGTGCCAGTAGTGGACCGGGACTAGCGGTTGTCGCGAACACCGGGGAGCTGTTTTTT. It encodes CASSGPGLAVVANTGELFF.

The CDR3 is CASSPGTPEQFF. CDR3 sequence (DNA): TGTGCCAGCAGCCCCGGGACTCCGGAGCAGTTCTTC. The chain couples TRBV12-3 or TRBV12-4 to TRBJ2-1; D is perhaps TRBD2 (6 bases). V lost 6 bases, J lost 10 bases, and 13 bases lay in between. The CDR3 runs 12 residues.

Written as DNA, the CDR3 is TGTGCAAGTCGCTTACGTAGCGAGCCCCTCTACGAGCAGTACTTC. It is translated as CASRLRSEPLYEQYF. The chain carries TRBV12-2 and TRBJ2-7; the table's D call, TRBD2, has no DNA check behind it. TRBV12-2 counts as a pseudogene. This CDR3 spans 15 amino acids.

The chain employs TRBV2 and TRBJ1-2, with a weak D call TRBD1 (6 bases). Trimming stripped 6 bases from V and 3 bases from J, with 11 bases between. CDR3 length: 13 amino acids. The germline V gene encodes CDR1 SNHLY and CDR2 FYNNEI. The DNA for the CDR3 is TGTGCCAGCAGATCCTCAGGGGACTATGGCTACACCTTC. As protein: CASRSSGDYGYTF. Full variable domain (missing parts from reference TRBV2 and TRBJ1-2): EPEVTQTPSHQVTQMGQEVILRCVPISNHLYFYWYRQILGQKVEFLVSFYNNEISEKSEIFDDQFSVERPDGSNFTLKIRSTKLEDSAMYFCASRSSGDYGYTFGSGTRLTVV.

This clone was found once. The chain recombines TRBV27 with TRBJ2-3; the D gene is possibly TRBD2 (6 bases). V dropped 3 bases and J dropped 4 bases, with 14 bases sitting between them. CDR3 length equals 15 residues. Looked up from germline, CDR1 is MNHEY and CDR2 is SMNVEV (reference sequence). The CDR3 protein is CASSLPTSRADTQYF. The CDR3 bases are TGTGCCAGCAGTTTGCCGACTAGTCGTGCAGATACGCAGTATTTT.

V gene TRBV19 combines with J gene TRBJ2-1; unclear D gene. The V gene lost 3 bases and the J gene lost 4 bases, with 7 bases spanning the gap. Looked up from germline, CDR1 is LNHDA and CDR2 is SQIVND (reference sequence). The CDR3 runs 13 residues. As DNA, the CDR3 is TGTGCCAGTAGTATGGGCAGGTACAATGAGCAGTTCTTC. Protein product: CASSMGRYNEQFF.

The rearrangement joins TRBV4-3 to TRBJ1-2, with 11 nucleotides matching TRBD1. The CDR3 is 15 amino acids. The germline CDR1 and CDR2 sequences are LGHNA and YSLEER. Losses at the gene ends were 7 bases for V and 2 bases for J; bases not matched to a gene: 6. The CDR3 nucleotides read TGCGCCAGCACGGACAGGGGGCAACCCAACTATGGCTACACCTTC. Residues: CASTDRGQPNYGYTF.

V is TRBV5-4 and J is TRBJ2-2; the match to TRBD1 covers 8 bases. Germline lookup yields CDR1 SGHNT and CDR2 YYREEE (reference sequence). The CDR3 consists of 15 residues. After removal of 1 base from V and 4 bases from J, the junction contained 3 bases not matched to a gene. For the CDR3, the DNA is TGTGCCAGCAGCTTGCTAGACAGGGGCACCGGGGAGCTGTTTTTT. Its protein product is CASSLLDRGTGELFF.

In DNA form, the CDR3 reads TGTGCCAGCAACTACGGCGGAAACTATGGCTACACCTTC. Amino acid sequence: CASNYGGNYGYTF. The rearrangement joins TRBV6-5 to TRBJ1-2; D not resolved. The V gene's germline CDR1 is MNHEY and CDR2 SVGAGI. The CDR3 extends over 13 amino acids. The V end was cut by 7 bases, the J end by 2 bases, with 11 bases between.

The chain is built from TRBV6-6 and TRBJ1-5; D unresolved. The germline CDR1 and CDR2 sequences are MNHNY and SVGAGI (reference sequence). Trimming cost V 8 bases and J 3 bases, with 8 bases left between them. CDR3 size: 12 residues. CDR3 bases: TGTGCCAGCCAATCCCCCAATCAGCCCCAGCATTTT. Translation gives CASQSPNQPQHF.